This passage covers 19 T cell receptor beta chains from one sample sequenced in a study of response to subunit inactivated influenza vaccine. TCRdb reprocessed the RT-PCR reads with MiXCR, giving one entry per CDR3 protein. The sample includes more than 450,000 distinct CDR3 sequences, 7.6% seen only once; the top ten take 10% to 15%. This specimen was PBMCs from blood, taken roughly 24 months after vaccination. The receptors come from a man aged 45 to 70 who received an inactivated influenza vaccine.

This clonotype was counted between two and nine times. The chain recombines TRBV5-5 with TRBJ2-1; D is unresolved. The length of the CDR3 is 16 residues. Per the germline V gene, CDR1 is SGHKS and CDR2 is YYEKEE (reference sequence). The ends were cut back, 4 bases at V and 3 bases at J, with 17 bases in the middle. CDR3 nucleotides: TGTGCCAGCAGCCTTAGACCTGGACGGAACTACAATGAGCAGTTCTTC. This encodes CASSLRPGRNYNEQFF.

This clonotype was found many times. V gene TRBV28 combines with J gene TRBJ2-7; the D is unclear. CDR1 and CDR2 (germline): MDHEN, SYDVKM. CDR3 length equals 12 residues. Trimming removed 6 bases from V and 3 bases from J, with 9 bases in between. The CDR3 region is CASRSAVYEQYF. Here the CDR3 DNA reads TGTGCCAGCAGGAGTGCAGTCTACGAGCAGTACTTC.

This clonotype was detected only a few times. The chain recombines TRBV7-2 with TRBJ2-1; 9 bases fit TRBD1. This CDR3 is 15 amino acids long. Per germline, CDR1 SGHTA and CDR2 FQGNSA. J was trimmed by 4 bases and V by 5 bases; bases with no gene match: 6. This CDR3 reads CASSRTGVRYNEQFF. CDR3 coding DNA: TGTGCCAGCAGCCGGACAGGGGTCCGTTACAATGAGCAGTTCTTC.

The rearrangement joins TRBV20-1 to TRBJ2-1; 8 bases agree with TRBD2. The V and J ends lost 8 bases and 4 bases, in that order; junction bases with no gene match: 7. The CDR3 sequence is 13 residues long. Germline V gives CDR1 DFQATT, CDR2 SNEGSKA (reference sequence). The chain's CDR3 is CSYGLAEYNEQFF. In DNA form, the CDR3 reads TGCAGTTACGGACTAGCTGAATACAATGAGCAGTTCTTC.

The chain uses TRBV6-2 or TRBV6-3 and TRBJ2-4, with unresolved D. The CDR3 has 15 amino acids. Germline V CDR1 and CDR2: MNHEY, SVGEGT. The ends were cut back, 4 bases at V and 2 bases at J, with 12 bases in the middle. The CDR3 protein is CASSSWTGTKNIQYF. The CDR3 nucleotides read TGTGCCAGCAGTTCCTGGACGGGTACCAAAAACATTCAGTACTTC.

Many counts were recorded for this clonotype. The CDR3 is CSASRGFNATNEKLFF. The CDR3 region has the DNA TGCAGTGCTAGTAGGGGGTTTAACGCAACTAATGAAAAACTGTTTTTT. This sequence joins TRBV20-1 and TRBJ1-4; possible D gene TRBD1, 6 bases. The CDR3 spans 16 residues. V was shortened by 3 bases and J by 0 bases, with 14 bases between the two germline ends. Germline V gene data show CDR1 as DFQATT and CDR2 as SNEGSKA (reference sequence).

There are many counts of this clonotype. This chain links TRBV20-1 with TRBJ1-1; perhaps TRBD1 as D (6 bases). The length of the CDR3 is 13 residues. Germline CDR1 reads DFQATT; CDR2 reads SNEGSKA (reference sequence). V was trimmed by 3 bases and J by 6 bases, leaving 14 bases between them. DNA for the CDR3: TGCAGTGCTAGTGGACAGCGGTTATCTGAAGCTTTCTTT. Protein sequence: CSASGQRLSEAFF.

This clonotype was observed a handful of times. The chain employs TRBV5-1 and TRBJ2-3; 10 bases align to TRBD2. Germline V lookup: CDR1 SGHRS, CDR2 YFSETQ. V lost 4 bases and J lost 10; bases outside the gene matches: 21. There are 18 residues in the CDR3. The chain's CDR3 is CASSVGPLAGATLRPQYF. In nucleotides, the CDR3 is TGCGCCAGCAGCGTGGGGCCCCTAGCGGGAGCTACCTTGCGCCCGCAGTATTTT.

J is TRBJ2-5 and V is TRBV5-5; a possible D gene is TRBD1 (6 bases). The V end was cut by 6 bases, the J end by 1 base, with 13 bases between. Germline assignment: CDR1 SGHKS and CDR2 YYEKEE (reference sequence). This CDR3 has 14 amino acids. The CDR3 DNA reads TGTGCCAGCACCCGCAGGGGCGTCCAAGAGACCCAGTACTTC. Amino acid sequence: CASTRRGVQETQYF.

This clonotype was observed many times. The gene calls are TRBV29-1 and TRBJ2-7, with 9 bases aligning to TRBD1. Per the germline V gene, CDR1 is SQVTM and CDR2 is ANQGSEA. There are 13 residues in the CDR3. After removal of 7 bases from V and 3 bases from J, the junction contained 7 bases not matched to a gene. The CDR3 protein is CSAKGQGGYEQYF. CDR3 nucleotide sequence: TGCAGCGCAAAGGGACAGGGCGGCTACGAGCAGTACTTC.

This clonotype was recorded a few times. V usage is TRBV28 and J usage is TRBJ1-2, with D perhaps matching TRBD1 (5 bases). CDR1 is MDHEN and CDR2 is SYDVKM in the germline V gene. This CDR3 comprises 15 residues. Trimming pared 8 bases from V and 7 bases from J, leaving 23 bases between. CDR3 nucleotide sequence: TGTGCCAGCTTACCCGCGGTAGGGGTCTTAAGTGGCTACACCTTC. Its translation: CASLPAVGVLSGYTF.

The chain recombines TRBV9 with TRBJ2-1, with 9 bases aligning to TRBD2. Germline CDR1 reads SGDLS; CDR2 reads YYNGEE. J lost 9 bases, V lost 4 bases, and 11 bases had no gene match. CDR3 size: 15 residues. The CDR3 spells CASSSWASGVPEQFF. CDR3 DNA: TGTGCCAGCAGCTCGTGGGCTAGCGGGGTCCCTGAGCAGTTCTTC. The whole variable domain, remainder taken from reference TRBV9 and TRBJ2-1, is DSGVTQTPKHLITATGQRVTLRCSPRSGDLSVYWYQQSLDQGLQFLIQYYNGEERAKGNILERFSAQQFPDLHSELNLSSLELGDSALYFCASSSWASGVPEQFFGPGTRLTVL.

This clonotype was counted a few times. V usage is TRBV7-8 and J usage is TRBJ1-1, with D possibly matching TRBD1 (6 bases). V was shortened by 7 bases and J by 1 base, with 13 bases between the two germline ends. The germline gives CDR1 SGHVS, CDR2 FQNEAQ. CDR3 length: 14 amino acids. The CDR3 loop reads CASTVGQPNTEAFF. The CDR3, as DNA: TGTGCCAGCACCGTAGGACAGCCGAACACTGAAGCTTTCTTT.

This clonotype was detected only a few times. The chain uses TRBV5-6 and TRBJ2-5, with 7 positions matching TRBD1. J was trimmed by 5 bases and V by 4 bases; bases with no gene match: 2. Germline V gene lookup returns CDR1 SGHDT and CDR2 YYEEEE. CDR3 length equals 12 residues. DNA of the CDR3: TGTGCCAGCAGCGTACAGGGGGAGACCCAGTACTTC. Its translation: CASSVQGETQYF. Based on the CDR3 plus reference TRBV5-6 and TRBJ2-5, the full variable domain is DAGVTQSPTHLIKTRGQQVTLRCSPKSGHDTVSWYQQALGQGPQFIFQYYEEEERQRGNFPDRFSGHQFPNYSSELNVNALLLGDSALYLCASSVQGETQYFGPGTRLLVL.

V is TRBV20-1 and J is TRBJ2-3; D unresolved. Per the germline V gene, CDR1 is DFQATT and CDR2 is SNEGSKA (reference sequence). The V and J ends lost 3 bases and 4 bases respectively, with 17 bases between them. The CDR3 is 15 amino acids. The CDR3 nucleotides read TGCAGTGCTAGGGTTATTACTATTAACCCAGATACGCAGTATTTT. This sequence encodes CSARVITINPDTQYF.

This rearrangement joins TRBV4-3 to TRBJ1-2; D remains ambiguous. The CDR3 consists of 15 residues. In germline, CDR1 is LGHNA, CDR2 YSLEER. V was clipped by 0 bases and J by 3 bases, with 11 bases between them. The CDR3 reads CASSQDYRKDYGYTF. CDR3 bases: TGCGCCAGCAGCCAAGATTATCGGAAAGACTATGGCTACACCTTC.

The chain carries TRBV5-1 and TRBJ2-3; 7 nucleotides align to TRBD1. Germline V lookup: CDR1 SGHRS, CDR2 YFSETQ. The CDR3 runs 16 residues. The junction had 9 bases not matched to a gene; V was cut back by 0 bases and J by 5 bases. The CDR3 DNA follows: TGCGCCAGCAGCTTGGTAGTAGGGGGCGCGAAAGATACGCAGTATTTT. Its protein is CASSLVVGGAKDTQYF.

The chain joins TRBV6-1 to TRBJ2-2; either TRBD1 or TRBD2 may fit D (5 bases each). This CDR3 has 14 amino acids. CDR1 and CDR2 (germline): MNHNS, SASEGT. The V and J ends lost 7 bases and 6 bases respectively, with 15 bases between them. Here the CDR3 DNA reads TGTGCCAGCAACGACTTACGAGGGGCCGGGGAGCTGTTTTTT. It yields the protein CASNDLRGAGELFF.

This clonotype was picked up many times. The chain is built from TRBV6-4 and TRBJ2-3; D not resolved. The germline V gene encodes CDR1 MRHNA and CDR2 SNTAGT. The CDR3 sequence is 16 residues long. Trimming cost V 4 bases and J 0 bases, with 14 bases left between them. CDR3 sequence reads: CASSVDSFSSTDTQYF. The CDR3 DNA reads as TGTGCCAGCAGTGTTGACTCTTTCTCTAGCACAGATACGCAGTATTTT.